Given below is one T cell receptor (beta chain) in context. What it binds is unknown. The record originates from a study of identical twins. Broader study findings: Researchers reported excess low generation probability among twin-shared out-of-frame alpha sequences.

Losses at the gene ends were 6 bases for V and 3 bases for J; bases not matched to a gene: 4. This CDR3 comprises 14 residues. TCRdb re-derived calls from the 5' RACE reads in MiXCR, one entry per CDR3 protein. The profile shows 520,000 or so distinct CDR3 sequences, around 20% of them singletons. The sample was also linked to a second study, of T cells expressing NK-cell markers.

This clonotype was sampled from a woman aged 18-29 years in good health. Sequencing was done on a sample of CD4+ T cells sorted from blood. The rearrangement uses TRBV12-3 or TRBV12-4 and TRBJ2-1, with 8 nucleotides matching TRBD2. DNA of the CDR3: TGTGCCAGCAGCGGGGGGGGCAACTACAATGAGCAGTTCTTC. Protein product: CASSGGGNYNEQFF.